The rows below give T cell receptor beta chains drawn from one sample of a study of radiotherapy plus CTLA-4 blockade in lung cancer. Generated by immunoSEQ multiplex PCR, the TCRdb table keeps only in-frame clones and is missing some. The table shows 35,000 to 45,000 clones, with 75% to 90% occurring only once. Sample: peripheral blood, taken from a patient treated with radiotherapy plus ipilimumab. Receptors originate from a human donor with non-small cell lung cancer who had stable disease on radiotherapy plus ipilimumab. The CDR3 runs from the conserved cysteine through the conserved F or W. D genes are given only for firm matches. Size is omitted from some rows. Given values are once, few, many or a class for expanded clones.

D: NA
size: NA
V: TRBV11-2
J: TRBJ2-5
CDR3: CASSLDPGRAGRQETQYF
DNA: TGTGCCAGCAGCTTAGATCCGGGTAGGGCGGGTAGACAAGAGACCCAGTACTTC

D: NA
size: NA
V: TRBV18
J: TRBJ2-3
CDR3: CASSSTERTDTQYF
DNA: TGTGCCAGCTCATCGACTGAACGCACAGATACGCAGTATTTT

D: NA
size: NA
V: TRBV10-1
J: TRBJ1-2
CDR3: CASSAILRGRIYGYTF
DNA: TGCGCCAGCAGCGCAATTCTAAGGGGTCGGATCTATGGCTACACCTTC

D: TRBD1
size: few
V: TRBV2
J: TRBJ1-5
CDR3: CASSEGGQGARSNQPQHF
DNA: TGTGCCAGCAGTGAGGGGGGACAGGGGGCGCGCAGCAATCAGCCCCAGCATTTT

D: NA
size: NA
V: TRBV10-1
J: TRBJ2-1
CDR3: CASSEEGTHNEQFF
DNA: TGCGCCAGCAGTGAGGAGGGAACCCACAATGAGCAGTTCTTC

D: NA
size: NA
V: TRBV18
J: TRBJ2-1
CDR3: CASSPDRGDNEQFF
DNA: TGTGCCAGCTCACCTGACAGAGGTGACAATGAGCAGTTCTTC

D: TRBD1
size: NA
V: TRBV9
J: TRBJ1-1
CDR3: CASSVRGLGTEAFF
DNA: TGTGCCAGCAGCGTAAGGGGGCTGGGGACTGAAGCTTTCTTT

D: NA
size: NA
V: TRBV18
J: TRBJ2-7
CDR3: CASSPQRSSVGYEQYF
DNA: TGTGCCAGCTCACCTCAACGAAGCAGTGTGGGCTACGAGCAGTACTTC

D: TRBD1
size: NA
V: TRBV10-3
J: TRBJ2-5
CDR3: CAISRDSQETQYF
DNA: TGTGCCATCAGTAGGGACAGCCAAGAGACCCAGTACTTC

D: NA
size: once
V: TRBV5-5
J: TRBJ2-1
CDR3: CASSLPSQNEQFF
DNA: TGTGCCAGCAGCTTGCCGTCCCAGAATGAGCAGTTCTTC

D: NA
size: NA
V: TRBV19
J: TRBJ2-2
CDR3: CASSPQETGELFF
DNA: TGTGCCAGTAGTCCACAGGAAACCGGGGAGCTGTTTTTT

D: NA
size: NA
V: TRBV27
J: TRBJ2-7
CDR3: CASSLTSGGTHEQYF
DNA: TGTGCCAGCAGTTTGACAAGCGGAGGTACCCACGAGCAGTACTTC

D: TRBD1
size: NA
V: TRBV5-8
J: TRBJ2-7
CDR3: CASSLPGQGAYEQYF
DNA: TGTGCCAGCAGCTTACCGGGACAGGGGGCCTACGAGCAGTACTTC

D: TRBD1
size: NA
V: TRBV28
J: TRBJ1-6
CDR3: CASRSGGRFLHF
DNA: TGTGCCAGCAGGTCAGGGGGCAGGTTCCTCCACTTT

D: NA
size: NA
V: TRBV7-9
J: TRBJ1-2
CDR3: CASSLKGNYGYTF
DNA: TGTGCCAGCAGCCTAAAGGGGAACTATGGCTACACCTTC

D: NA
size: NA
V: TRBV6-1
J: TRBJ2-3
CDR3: CASRDTQTQYF
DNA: TGTGCCAGCAGGGACACACAAACGCAGTATTTT

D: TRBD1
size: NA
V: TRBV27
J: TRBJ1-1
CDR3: CASSLPGQGKTEAFF
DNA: TGTGCCAGCAGTCTCCCGGGACAGGGTAAGACTGAAGCTTTCTTT

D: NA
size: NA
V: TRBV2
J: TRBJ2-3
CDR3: CASSPTRLDTQYF
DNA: TGTGCCAGCAGCCCCACCCGGTTGGATACGCAGTATTTT

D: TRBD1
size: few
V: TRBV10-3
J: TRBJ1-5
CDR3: CAIGQGSGQPQHF
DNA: TGTGCCATCGGACAGGGGAGCGGTCAGCCCCAGCATTTT

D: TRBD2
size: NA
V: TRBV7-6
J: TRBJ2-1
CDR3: CASSWRLAGSYNEQFF
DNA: TGTGCCAGCAGCTGGCGACTAGCGGGCTCCTACAATGAGCAGTTCTTC

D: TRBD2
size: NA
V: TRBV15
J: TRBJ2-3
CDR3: CATNKGREGTDTQYF
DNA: TGTGCCACCAACAAGGGACGGGAGGGCACAGATACGCAGTATTTT

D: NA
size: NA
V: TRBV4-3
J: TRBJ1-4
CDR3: CASSQGTSPGEKLFF
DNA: TGCGCCAGCAGCCAAGGGACGAGCCCGGGGGAAAAACTGTTTTTT

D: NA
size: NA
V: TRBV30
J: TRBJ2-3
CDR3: CAWKGSPSTQYF
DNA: TGTGCCTGGAAAGGGAGCCCCAGTACGCAGTATTTT

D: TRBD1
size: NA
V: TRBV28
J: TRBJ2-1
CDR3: CASSPLDRDEDNEQFF
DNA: TGTGCCAGCAGTCCCCTCGACAGGGATGAGGACAATGAGCAGTTCTTC

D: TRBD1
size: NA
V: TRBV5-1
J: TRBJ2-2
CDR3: CASSSGTGYRTRTDTGELFF
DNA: TGCGCCAGCAGCTCCGGGACAGGGTATAGGACTAGAACGGACACCGGGGAGCTGTTTTTT

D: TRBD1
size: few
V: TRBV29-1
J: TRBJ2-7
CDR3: CSVQRPGGREQYF
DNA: TGCAGCGTTCAGCGACCAGGGGGCCGCGAGCAGTACTTC

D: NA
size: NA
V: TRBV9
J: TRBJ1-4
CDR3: CASSDTIYGEKLFF
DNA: TGTGCCAGCAGCGATACTATCTATGGTGAAAAACTGTTTTTT

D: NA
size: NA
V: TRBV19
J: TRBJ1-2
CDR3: CASSIDGVYGYTF
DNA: TGTGCCAGTAGTATAGACGGGGTCTATGGCTACACCTTC

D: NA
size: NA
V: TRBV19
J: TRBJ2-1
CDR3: CASTGGVAASYNEQFF
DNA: TGTGCCAGTACAGGGGGTGTAGCGGCGTCCTACAATGAGCAGTTCTTC

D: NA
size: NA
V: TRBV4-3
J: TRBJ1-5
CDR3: CASSQDLGGRNQPQHF
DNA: TGCGCCAGCAGCCAAGATCTAGGGGGTCGAAATCAGCCCCAGCATTTT

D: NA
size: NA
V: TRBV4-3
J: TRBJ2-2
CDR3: CASKTNYRRATGELFF
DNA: TGCGCCAGCAAAACCAACTACAGGCGAGCCACCGGGGAGCTGTTTTTT

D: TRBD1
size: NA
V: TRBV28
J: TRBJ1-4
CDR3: CASSLPPMDRDLFF
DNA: TGTGCCAGCAGTTTGCCCCCTATGGACAGGGATCTGTTTTTT

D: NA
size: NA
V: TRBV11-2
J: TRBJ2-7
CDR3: CASSLAGPGYEQYF
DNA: TGTGCCAGCAGCTTAGCTGGCCCGGGGTACGAGCAGTACTTC